One and the same sample provided the 29 T cell receptor beta chains below, sequenced in a study of blood T cell repertoires in COVID-19. TCRdb's copy holds only in-frame clones and misses some; the assay was immunoSEQ multiplex PCR. The sample lists around 260,000 clones, more than 85% occurring once. What was sequenced was peripheral blood. The receptors come from a woman in her thirties with COVID-19, enrolled during active disease.

CDR3 region: CASSPYPGQVYEQYF. The CDR3 DNA sequence: TGTGCCAGCAGCCCGTACCCGGGACAGGTCTACGAGCAGTACTTC. The chain is built from TRBV3-1 (or the pseudogene TRBV3-2) and TRBJ2-7; 8 positions match TRBD1. The V and J ends lost 4 bases and 3 bases, in that order; junction bases with no gene match: 8. Germline CDR1 is LGHDT and CDR2 is YNNKEL (reference sequence). The CDR3 extends over 15 amino acids.

This clone was detected only once. The V call is TRBV6-5, the J call TRBJ1-2; 10 nucleotides agree with TRBD1. Germline CDR1 and CDR2: MNHEY and SVGAGI. CDR3 size: 14 residues. Trimming took 6 bases from V and 7 from J; bases not matched to a gene: 8. CDR3 protein: CASRDRDRGIGYTF. The CDR3 DNA reads as TGTGCCAGCAGGGACCGGGACAGGGGAATTGGCTACACCTTC.

The chain couples TRBV6-1 to TRBJ1-3; no reliable D call. The V end was cut by 2 bases, the J end by 2 bases, with 10 bases between. This CDR3 is 15 amino acids long. CDR1 MNHNS and CDR2 SASEGT come from the germline V gene. The CDR3 here is CASSERGAAGNTIYF. The DNA of the CDR3 is TGTGCCAGCAGTGAACGCGGAGCCGCTGGAAACACCATATATTTT.

The rearrangement joins TRBV27 to TRBJ1-6; no reliable D call. V lost 4 bases and J lost 10, with 8 bases in between. CDR3 length: 12 residues. Germline V gene lookup returns CDR1 MNHEY and CDR2 SMNVEV (reference sequence). The CDR3 DNA reads as TGTGCCAGCAGTTCGGGGTTGTCACCCCTCCACTTT. Residues: CASSSGLSPLHF.

The CDR3 bases are TGTGCTAGTGGTTTGCTTCAATCTAGCGGGAGCCACTACAATGAGCAGTTCTTC. This sequence encodes CASGLLQSSGSHYNEQFF. The chain has TRBV12-5 and TRBJ2-1, with 10 bases matching TRBD2. Germline V gene sequence: CDR1 LGHNT, CDR2 FRNRAP. The CDR3 loop spans 18 amino acids. With V trimmed by 2 bases and J by 3 bases, 10 bases remained unmatched.

The chain carries TRBV29-1 and TRBJ1-4; 8 nucleotides align to TRBD1. V shed 4 bases and J 7 bases; nucleotides not matched to a gene: 2. Germline V gene data show CDR1 as SQVTM and CDR2 as ANQGSEA. The CDR3 length is 12 residues. DNA of the CDR3: TGCAGCGTTGGAGACAGGGGTGAAAAACTGTTTTTT. Protein sequence: CSVGDRGEKLFF.

This chain joins TRBV7-8 and TRBJ1-5, with unresolved D. The CDR3 covers 15 residues. The V and J ends lost 1 base and 4 bases respectively, with 11 bases between them. CDR1 and CDR2 from the germline V gene are SGHVS and FQNEAQ. The CDR3, as DNA: TGTGCCAGCAGCTTAGAGAGGGTACCTAATCAGCCCCAGCATTTT. Amino acid sequence: CASSLERVPNQPQHF.

The V gene is TRBV11-2, the J gene TRBJ2-1, with 7 bases matching TRBD2. The CDR3 spans 15 residues. Germline V gives CDR1 SGHAT, CDR2 FQNNGV. The V segment lost 1 base and the J segment 3 bases; nucleotides outside the gene matches: 3. CDR3: CASSLGAGDYNEQFF. The CDR3 DNA reads as TGTGCCAGCAGCTTAGGGGCGGGAGACTACAATGAGCAGTTCTTC.

This chain links TRBV5-5 with TRBJ1-1; D is possibly TRBD1 (5 bases). The V gene lost 2 bases and the J gene lost 0 bases, with 11 bases spanning the gap. The germline V gene has CDR1 SGHKS and CDR2 YYEKEE (reference sequence). This CDR3 is built from 15 residues. The CDR3 sequence is CASSFGAGMNTEAFF. In DNA, the CDR3 is TGTGCCAGCAGCTTTGGGGCGGGGATGAACACTGAAGCTTTCTTT.

J is TRBJ2-1 and V is TRBV7-6; the D gene is possibly TRBD2 (6 bases). V lost 3 bases to trimming and J lost 4 bases, with 13 bases between them. The germline V gene has CDR1 SGHVS and CDR2 FNYEAQ. The CDR3 sequence is 15 residues long. The CDR3 coding sequence is TGTGCCAGCAGCTTCCGGGAGAAGGCTTACAATGAGCAGTTCTTC. Translation: CASSFREKAYNEQFF.

In regard to this clone: The same CDR3 also results from other DNA sequences found in this sample. The gene calls are TRBV5-1 and TRBJ2-2; tentative D call: TRBD1 (5 bases). V gave up 0 bases and J gave up 6 bases, with 6 bases separating them. Germline V gene data show CDR1 as SGHRS and CDR2 as YFSETQ. The CDR3 is 13 residues long. The CDR3 nucleotides read TGCGCCAGCAGCTTGGAAGGGGCCGGGGAGCTGTTTTTT. Translated: CASSLEGAGELFF.

The chain has TRBV27 and TRBJ1-4; 7 bases fit TRBD1. V gave up 6 bases and J gave up 10 bases; unmatched junction bases: 11. The CDR3 sequence is 14 residues long. Per germline, CDR1 MNHEY and CDR2 SMNVEV (reference sequence). The CDR3 here is CASSPDRETGKLFF. The CDR3 DNA reads as TGTGCCAGCAGCCCCGACAGGGAAACCGGAAAACTGTTTTTT. The variable domain in full, completed from reference TRBV27 and TRBJ1-4, reads EAQVTQNPRYLITVTGKKLTVTCSQNMNHEYMSWYRQDPGLGLRQIYYSMNVEVTDKGDVPEGYKVSRKEKRNFPLILESPSPNQTSLYFCASSPDRETGKLFFGSGTQLSVL.

The chain joins TRBV5-1 to TRBJ1-5; D possibly corresponds to TRBD1 (6 bases). CDR3 length equals 16 residues. The germline CDR1 and CDR2 sequences are SGHRS and YFSETQ. Trimming stripped 4 bases from V and 3 bases from J, with 17 bases between. The CDR3 protein is CASSLEPQGTNQPQHF. The CDR3 DNA reads TGCGCCAGCAGCCTGGAACCCCAGGGGACCAATCAGCCCCAGCATTTT.

The chain recombines TRBV19 with TRBJ2-2, with TRBD2 as a possible D gene (6 bases). The ends were cut back, 5 bases at V and 1 base at J, with 14 bases in the middle. Per germline, CDR1 LNHDA and CDR2 SQIVND (reference sequence). The CDR3 runs 16 residues. The CDR3 sequence is CASSPSTRGNTGELFF. The CDR3 coding sequence is TGTGCCAGTAGTCCCTCGACTAGAGGGAACACCGGGGAGCTGTTTTTT.

V gene TRBV28 combines with J gene TRBJ1-4; D is undetermined. Germline V lookup: CDR1 MDHEN, CDR2 SYDVKM. V was cut by 5 bases and J by 0 bases, with 16 bases left in between. The CDR3 extends over 17 amino acids. The CDR3 region has the DNA TGTGCCAGCAGTGACCTGGGCAGCCCCGCAACTAATGAAAAACTGTTTTTT. Its translation: CASSDLGSPATNEKLFF. The full variable domain, its missing parts supplied by reference TRBV28 and TRBJ1-4, is DVKVTQSSRYLVKRTGEKVFLECVQDMDHENMFWYRQDPGLGLRLIYFSYDVKMKEKGDIPEGYSVSREKKERFSLILESASTNQTSMYLCASSDLGSPATNEKLFFGSGTQLSVL.

The chain employs TRBV9 and TRBJ2-7, with 10 bases that match TRBD1. J lost 3 bases, V lost 3 bases, and 6 bases had no gene match. This CDR3 has 15 amino acids. CDR1 and CDR2 (germline): SGDLS, YYNGEE. The CDR3 region is CASSAGTGVDYEQYF. CDR3 in DNA: TGTGCCAGCAGCGCCGGGACAGGGGTGGACTACGAGCAGTACTTC.

This clone was seen a single time. The chain has TRBV28 and TRBJ1-5; unclear D gene. Trimming took 9 bases from V and 4 from J, leaving 10 bases between them. The germline CDR1 and CDR2 sequences are MDHEN and SYDVKM. The CDR3 contains 12 residues. DNA for the CDR3: TGTGCCAGTGGAGGACGAAATCAGCCCCAGCATTTT. Its translation: CASGGRNQPQHF.

This rearrangement joins TRBV18 to TRBJ1-1; D remains unclear. Per germline, CDR1 KGHSH and CDR2 LQKENI. This CDR3 is 14 amino acids long. V lost 5 bases and J 0 bases, leaving 10 bases between the germline ends. The CDR3 sequence: CASSREALNTEAFF. Here the CDR3 DNA reads TGTGCCAGCTCAAGGGAGGCTTTGAACACTGAAGCTTTCTTT.

This clone was seen more than once but under ten times. The chain carries TRBV9 and TRBJ2-7; D unresolved. This CDR3 is 14 amino acids long. The germline CDR1 and CDR2 sequences are SGDLS and YYNGEE. V was shortened by 0 bases and J by 0 bases, with 7 bases between the two germline ends. This CDR3 is CASSVGGVSYEQYF. CDR3 nucleotide sequence: TGTGCCAGCAGCGTAGGAGGAGTCTCCTACGAGCAGTACTTC.

The chain employs TRBV28 and TRBJ1-1; D is undetermined. V was clipped by 6 bases and J by 1 base, with 9 bases between them. Germline CDR1 reads MDHEN; CDR2 reads SYDVKM. The CDR3 is 13 amino acids. The CDR3, as DNA: TGTGCCAGCAGCCCAAGACAGAACACTGAAGCTTTCTTT. Its protein is CASSPRQNTEAFF. Full variable domain (missing parts from reference TRBV28 and TRBJ1-1): DVKVTQSSRYLVKRTGEKVFLECVQDMDHENMFWYRQDPGLGLRLIYFSYDVKMKEKGDIPEGYSVSREKKERFSLILESASTNQTSMYLCASSPRQNTEAFFGQGTRLTVV.

This chain connects TRBV11-2 to TRBJ2-3; D may be TRBD1 (6 bases). Germline V lookup: CDR1 SGHAT, CDR2 FQNNGV. This CDR3 is 15 amino acids long. V lost 5 bases and J 5 bases, leaving 17 bases between the germline ends. This CDR3 reads CASSNTPQGRDTQYF. The CDR3 DNA is TGTGCCAGCAGCAACACCCCACAGGGTCGAGATACGCAGTATTTT.

J is TRBJ1-1 and V is TRBV10-3, with 10 nucleotides matching TRBD1. The CDR3 has 15 residues. V dropped 6 bases and J dropped 5; count of bases not matched to a gene: 9. The V gene's germline CDR1 is ENHRY and CDR2 SYGVKD. CDR3 sequence: CAISPPDRGFTEAFF. The CDR3 DNA reads as TGTGCCATCAGCCCCCCGGACAGGGGGTTTACTGAAGCTTTCTTT.

The V and J genes are TRBV7-9 and TRBJ2-1, with 8 bases lining up with TRBD2. Trimming removed 6 bases from V and 0 bases from J; junction bases left unmatched: 13. The CDR3 totals 18 residues. The V gene's germline CDR1 is SEHNR and CDR2 FQNEAQ (reference sequence). CDR3 coding DNA: TGTGCCAGCAGTTGGTCGGTTCTAGCGGGTATCTCCTACAATGAGCAGTTCTTC. As protein: CASSWSVLAGISYNEQFF.

The chain is built from TRBV7-8 and TRBJ2-7, with a tentative D call TRBD1 (5 bases). There are 15 residues in the CDR3. CDR1 and CDR2 (germline): SGHVS, FQNEAQ. V was pared by 2 bases and J by 6 bases, with 17 bases between. This CDR3 reads CASSLQGTWEIEQYF. The CDR3 nucleotides read TGTGCCAGCAGCTTACAGGGAACATGGGAAATCGAGCAGTACTTC.

The chain links TRBV25-1 to TRBJ1-1, with D unresolved. The CDR3 length is 14 residues. Trimming cost V 9 bases and J 7 bases, with 21 bases left between them. The germline V gene encodes CDR1 MGHDK and CDR2 SYGVNS. The CDR3 loop is CASREGRDRGEAFF. CDR3 in DNA: TGTGCCAGTAGAGAAGGCCGCGATCGAGGTGAAGCTTTCTTT.

The CDR3 reads CASRGRFSGNTIYF. DNA for the CDR3: TGTGCCAGCAGAGGCAGGTTCTCTGGAAACACCATATATTTT. V usage is TRBV2 and J usage is TRBJ1-3; D gene ambiguous. This CDR3 is built from 14 residues. Per germline, CDR1 SNHLY and CDR2 FYNNEI. The V end lost 6 bases, the J end lost 0 bases, and 9 bases lay between the germline ends.

This rearrangement joins TRBV30 to TRBJ2-3; 7 nucleotides match TRBD1. Germline loops: CDR1 GTSNPN, CDR2 SVGIG (reference sequence). This CDR3 region has 14 residues. V lost 3 bases to trimming and J lost 6 bases; unmatched junction nucleotides: 9. The CDR3 loop is CAWRQGPTQDTQYF. The CDR3 nucleotides read TGTGCCTGGAGACAGGGGCCGACCCAGGATACGCAGTATTTT.

The chain joins TRBV28 to TRBJ1-5; D is ambiguous. The CDR3 contains 12 residues. The V and J ends lost 4 bases and 9 bases respectively, with 10 bases between them. Per the germline V gene, CDR1 is MDHEN and CDR2 is SYDVKM. The CDR3: CASSSPKSPQHF. DNA for the CDR3: TGTGCCAGCAGTTCCCCCAAATCGCCCCAGCATTTT.

The gene calls are TRBV5-8 and TRBJ1-1, with unresolved D. Germline-derived CDR1 and CDR2 are SGHTS and YDEGEE. The CDR3 runs 13 residues. V was clipped by 4 bases and J by 2 bases, with 9 bases between them. The CDR3 DNA reads as TGTGCCAGCAGCCTCGGACTCAACACTGAAGCTTTCTTT. Amino acids: CASSLGLNTEAFF.